This T cell receptor (beta chain) was captured by sequencing in a study of PD-1 blockade in classical Hodgkin lymphoma. CDR1 is LNHDA and CDR2 is SQIVND in the germline V gene (reference sequence). After removal of 5 bases from V and 6 bases from J, the junction contained 9 bases not matched to a gene. The CDR3 is made up of 14 amino acids. Sequenced by immunoSEQ multiplex PCR; TCRdb stores in-frame clones only, minus some. The sample gives over 45,000 clones, around 67% of which show up once; less than 15% is in the top ten. In the case of this clone: Antigen: not known.

Study observations and caveats: Although disease activity or prior therapy may be involved, causes of the repertoire differences remain undefined.

Each patient relapsed following autologous stem cell transplantation, and prior brentuximab vedotin exposure differed. The rearrangement uses TRBV19 and TRBJ2-7; the match to TRBD1 covers 8 bases. Here the sequenced sample was peripheral blood mononuclear cells (PBMCs), taken before the second cycle of nivolumab. The clonotype was recovered from a human donor with classical Hodgkin lymphoma. This CDR3 is CASSSSGTGAEQYF. The DNA of the CDR3 is TGTGCCAGTAGTTCATCCGGGACAGGAGCCGAGCAGTACTTC.